This T cell receptor (beta chain) was profiled in a study of molecular identifiers for immune sequencing clone quantification. Study-level background: In replicates, the authors split RNA from around 20,000 or 100,000 naive CD8 cells five ways and sequenced four. Study-wide results and limits: Identical TCR molecules that share a barcode could lead to an underestimation of highly expanded clone sizes.

Looked up from germline, CDR1 is SEHNR and CDR2 is FQNEAQ (reference sequence). V lost 5 bases to trimming and J lost 5 bases, with 23 bases between them. The CDR3 spans 17 residues. This clonotype was seen ten or more times. Its antigen is undetermined. Methods described previously were used for bulk TCR libraries, and listed TCR primers were applied. TCRdb redid the calling of the PCR reads with MiXCR, one entry per CDR3 protein. The sample consists of 460,000 or so distinct CDR3 sequences, around a fifth of them appearing once. The sequenced sample consisted of naive CD8+ T cells from blood, with Jurkat cell RNA spiked in. Indicated subset: FACS-sorted CD8+CD4-CCR7+CD45RA+ naive T cells. The clonotype comes from a human donor in good health. Some libraries in this study had Jurkat cell RNA spiked in. This chain links TRBV7-9 with TRBJ2-3; D may correspond to TRBD1 or TRBD2 (5 bases each). The DNA of the CDR3 is TGTGCCAGCAGCAGGGGAAATGGCGGGCCTAGTGAAGATACGCAGTATTTT. Translated: CASSRGNGGPSEDTQYF.